This TCR beta chain was identified in a study of CD8+ T cells in alopecia areata. The germline CDR1 and CDR2 sequences are MDHEN and SYDVKM. The CDR3 totals 12 residues. Between the trimmed V and J ends, which lost 3 bases and 3 bases, there was a span of 6 bases. Only a few counts were recorded for this clone. The antigen remains unidentified. Other DNA sequences in the sample encode the same CDR3. Collection of lesional scalp punch biopsies and peripheral blood was performed in alopecia areata patients. RNA was isolated and reverse transcribed to cDNA, the sequencing template. Data came from immunoSEQ multiplex PCR; TCRdb stores just in-frame clones and leaves some out. The data hold about 110,000 clones, with 45% to 60% observed a single time. Study observations and caveats: Elevated clonality characterized lesional scalp relative to normal scalp, particularly in alopecia totalis/universalis. Between patients, shared TCR sequences were less clear than in mice. This was possibly due in part to HLA diversity in the patient population.

The receptor was isolated from a human donor with alopecia areata. V usage is TRBV28 and J usage is TRBJ2-7; no clear D. Sequencing input: NKG2D-low CD8+ T cells sorted from blood. CDR3 DNA: TGTGCCAGCAGTTTCGCCGGCTACGAGCAGTACTTC. Translation gives CASSFAGYEQYF.